Presented here are 20 T cell receptor beta chains from one specimen sequenced in a study of T cells in Graves' hyperthyroidism and ophthalmopathy. RNA transcripts were the template for amplifying TCR beta CDR3 regions. The TCR CDR3 was amplified in a first-round RT-PCR using the HTBI primer set. Each CDR3 protein is one row after TCRdb ran MiXCR on the multiplex PCR reads. Of approximately 560,000 distinct CDR3 sequences in the sample, roughly 50% are singletons; the top ten hold nearly 8.5%. The sequencing input was peripheral blood or thyroid tissue (not recorded which). These receptors were collected from a woman between 18 and 30 years old with Graves' hyperthyroidism.

This clonotype was detected a few times. The V gene is TRBV6-4, the J gene TRBJ2-7; 7 positions agree with TRBD2. This CDR3 is built from 14 residues. Germline assignment: CDR1 MRHNA and CDR2 SNTAGT. The V segment lost 7 bases and the J segment 2 bases; nucleotides outside the gene matches: 8. The CDR3 DNA sequence: TGTGCCAGCACCTACGCAGGGACTACCTACGAGCAGTACTTC. This gives the protein CASTYAGTTYEQYF.

The chain recombines TRBV11-1 with TRBJ2-7; perhaps D is TRBD1 or TRBD2 (5 bases each). The CDR3 runs 14 residues. Trimming stripped 5 bases from V and 5 bases from J, with 16 bases between. Germline CDR1 reads SGHAT; CDR2 reads FQDESV (reference sequence). CDR3 sequence reads: CASSPGTVMDEQYF. The CDR3, as DNA: TGTGCCAGCAGCCCGGGGACGGTCATGGACGAGCAGTACTTC.

This clonotype was picked up a small number of times. This rearrangement joins TRBV7-8 to TRBJ2-7, with 9 positions matching TRBD1. V shed 5 bases and J 1 base; nucleotides not matched to a gene: 6. Germline V gene data show CDR1 as SGHVS and CDR2 as FQNEAQ. The CDR3 runs 15 residues. CDR3: CASSKVGTGSYEQYF. CDR3 DNA sequence: TGTGCCAGCAGCAAAGTAGGGACAGGGTCCTACGAGCAGTACTTC.

The chain employs TRBV11-3 and TRBJ1-1; 10 bases fit TRBD1. CDR3 size: 16 residues. Germline V CDR1 and CDR2: SGHNT, YENEEA. The V and J ends lost 5 bases and 0 bases, in that order; junction bases with no gene match: 6. CDR3 DNA sequence: TGTGCCAGCAGCCCCGGACAGGGGGGCTTGAACACTGAAGCTTTCTTT. Protein: CASSPGQGGLNTEAFF.

This clonotype was counted only a few times. The chain combines TRBV7-3 with TRBJ2-7; weak D call: TRBD2 (5 bases). This CDR3 is built from 14 residues. Germline-derived CDR1 and CDR2 are SGHTA and FQGTGA. V gave up 4 bases and J gave up 2 bases, with 12 bases separating them. CDR3 bases: TGTGCCAGCAGCTCCTCCGGGGAGCCCTACGAGCAGTACTTC. This translates into CASSSSGEPYEQYF.

This sequence joins TRBV7-9 and TRBJ1-5; 10 nucleotides match TRBD1. With V trimmed by 5 bases and J by 4 bases, 8 bases remained unmatched. Germline V gene data show CDR1 as SEHNR and CDR2 as FQNEAQ (reference sequence). The CDR3 runs to 16 residues. CDR3 sequence: CASSQGPGQGNQPQHF. DNA of the CDR3: TGTGCCAGCAGCCAGGGCCCGGGACAGGGGAATCAGCCCCAGCATTTT.

Turning to this clonotype: A much more abundant neighbour one base away suggests this may be a read error. V and J are TRBV2 and TRBJ1-3, with a possible D match to TRBD1 (5 bases). CDR3 length: 15 amino acids. V dropped 9 bases and J dropped 0 bases, with 15 bases sitting between them. Germline V gives CDR1 SNHLY, CDR2 FYNNEI. The CDR3 nucleotides are TGTGCCAGACAACAGGAATGGAGCTCTGGAAACACCATATATTTT. It codes for CARQQEWSSGNTIYF.

This clonotype was seen more than once but under ten times. The rearrangement joins TRBV7-9 to TRBJ1-2, with 8 bases aligning to TRBD1. Germline V gene lookup returns CDR1 SEHNR and CDR2 FQNEAQ (reference sequence). The trim removed 5 bases at V and 12 bases at J, leaving 8 bases unmatched. The CDR3 length is 12 residues. DNA of the CDR3: TGTGCCAGCAGCACGGACAGGGCAATCAACACCTTC. It yields the protein CASSTDRAINTF.

This clonotype was observed a handful of times. The chain has TRBV6-1 and TRBJ2-7; no definite D call. The CDR3 spans 13 residues. CDR1 MNHNS and CDR2 SASEGT come from the germline V gene. V shed 1 base and J shed 6 bases, with 10 bases lying between them. DNA of the CDR3: TGTGCCAGCAGTGAAGTGCAGTCCGGCGAGCAGTACTTC. Protein sequence: CASSEVQSGEQYF.

V gene TRBV7-2 combines with J gene TRBJ1-1; D perhaps matches TRBD1 (5 bases). Looked up from germline, CDR1 is SGHTA and CDR2 is FQGNSA. V gave up 4 bases and J gave up 3 bases, with 9 bases separating them. CDR3 length: 13 residues. DNA of the CDR3: TGTGCCAGCAGCTCGGGACGTCACACTGAAGCTTTCTTT. Its protein product is CASSSGRHTEAFF.

This clonotype came up many times. The chain uses TRBV7-6 and TRBJ1-2, with 9 bases matching TRBD1. J lost 4 bases, V lost 6 bases, and 6 bases had no gene match. Looked up from germline, CDR1 is SGHVS and CDR2 is FNYEAQ. This CDR3 is built from 14 residues. The DNA for the CDR3 is TGTGCCAGCAGTTTGGACAGGGGTGGCTATGGCTACACCTTC. This translates into CASSLDRGGYGYTF.

This clonotype has at least ten counts. The V call is TRBV19, the J call TRBJ1-6, with no clear D. Per the germline V gene, CDR1 is LNHDA and CDR2 is SQIVND (reference sequence). This CDR3 comprises 13 residues. The V end lost 1 base, the J end lost 13 bases, and 11 bases lay between the germline ends. This chain's CDR3 is CASSIGGRSPLHF. CDR3 nucleotides: TGTGCCAGTAGTATAGGAGGAAGATCCCCCCTCCACTTT. Complete variable domain (other parts from reference TRBV19 and TRBJ1-6): DGGITQSPKYLFRKEGQNVTLSCEQNLNHDAMYWYRQDPGQGLRLIYYSQIVNDFQKGDIAEGYSVSREKKESFPLTVTSAQKNPTAFYLCASSIGGRSPLHFGNGTRLTVT.

As for this clonotype: Since a much larger clone is just one base distant, this may be a read error. The CDR3 loop is CVSSHGARNSNQPQHF. The CDR3 nucleotides read TGTGTCAGCAGTCACGGGGCACGGAATAGCAATCAGCCCCAGCATTTT. The chain couples TRBV7-9 to TRBJ1-5; D is possibly TRBD1 (5 bases). CDR3 length equals 16 residues. From germline, CDR1 is SEHNR and CDR2 FQNEAQ (reference sequence).

This clonotype has ten or more counts. This chain's CDR3 is CASSPAGQPQHF. CDR3 DNA: TGTGCCAGCAGCCCCGCCGGTCAGCCCCAGCATTTT. The J gene is TRBJ1-5, the V gene TRBV7-2; D call uncertain. CDR3 length: 12 amino acids. With 5 bases removed from V and 6 bases from J, the gap between germline ends came to 8 bases. Germline V lookup: CDR1 SGHTA, CDR2 FQGNSA.

This clonotype was seen at least ten times. The V and J genes are TRBV29-1 and TRBJ1-4; 7 positions agree with TRBD1. This CDR3 comprises 11 residues. V shed 4 bases and J 9 bases; nucleotides not matched to a gene: 2. Germline lookup yields CDR1 SQVTM and CDR2 ANQGSEA. The CDR3 sequence: CSVVRGQKLFF. CDR3 DNA: TGCAGCGTTGTGAGGGGGCAAAAACTGTTTTTT.

The V and J genes are TRBV5-1 and TRBJ1-1; D is ambiguous. Germline V gene data show CDR1 as SGHRS and CDR2 as YFSETQ. The CDR3 is 14 residues long. Trimming stripped 6 bases from V and 4 bases from J, with 16 bases between. The CDR3 DNA follows: TGCGCCAGCAATGTGGGGAACGAAGGCACTGAAGCTTTCTTT. Amino acids: CASNVGNEGTEAFF.

The chain couples TRBV10-3 to TRBJ2-7, with D unclear. CDR1 is ENHRY and CDR2 is SYGVKD in the germline V gene. V lost 3 bases and J lost 4, with 7 bases in between. CDR3 size: 12 residues. In nucleotides, the CDR3 is TGTGCCATCAGTGACTGTTTTTACGAGCAGTACTTC. This translates into CAISDCFYEQYF.

The chain joins TRBV12-3 or TRBV12-4 to TRBJ1-5; D possibly corresponds to TRBD1 (5 bases). V lost 5 bases, J lost 7 bases, and 15 bases lay in between. The CDR3 loop spans 14 amino acids. The CDR3 DNA follows: TGTGCCAGCAGTCCCGGACCAGGGTGGCAGCCCCAGCATTTT. Encoded protein: CASSPGPGWQPQHF.

Remarks on this clonotype: Without the conserved terminal phenylalanine or tryptophan, this CDR3 likely stems from a read error. It is unclear where the CDR3 begins or ends on the DNA, so no DNA is shown, and the CDR3 is as TCRdb lists it. The gene calls are TRBV15 and TRBJ2-2. The germline V gene encodes CDR1 LNHNV and CDR2 YYDKDF (reference sequence). The CDR3 spans 8 amino acids, including both terminal residues. The CDR3 region is CATSRDLI.

This clonotype was seen repeatedly, ten times or more. The V and J genes are TRBV15 and TRBJ2-5; the D call may be TRBD1 or TRBD2 (5 bases each). The V gene lost 5 bases and the J gene lost 5 bases, with 18 bases spanning the gap. CDR3 length: 15 amino acids. CDR1 is LNHNV, CDR2 YYDKDF, per germline (reference sequence). CDR3 loop: CATSSPGTVGETQYF. In DNA form, the CDR3 reads TGTGCCACCAGCTCACCCGGGACGGTGGGGGAGACCCAGTACTTC.